A single T cell receptor beta chain is shown here with its context. Its antigen remains undetermined. There are no base qualities to consult, and no much larger clone falls within one base. These data originate in a study of blood T cells in healthy people across ages (dated by TCRdb to the mid-2010s). Broadly, across the study: Template switching captured roughly one uniquely barcoded TCR beta cDNA molecule per two T cells in model experiments. To track age-related changes in TCR beta repertoire diversity, the study relied on deep sequencing normalized with unique cDNA molecular identifiers. Four age groups were formed from the donors: young (average around 15 years), middle-aged (approximately 39), aged (approximately 60) and long-lived (82). To avoid experimental bias, donors of different ages were distributed randomly across sequencing lanes. Using the same blood draw, the study looked at two additional independent replicas of 1 million unique cDNA reads for two donors, one aged 18 to 29 and the other aged 80 or older.

The donors were about 40 Caucasian individuals from Russia, aged about 6 to 95 years, who were systemically healthy. Each donor gave around 9 milliliters of peripheral blood, collected into EDTA-treated Vacutainer tubes. Ficoll-Paque density-gradient centrifugation was used to isolate PBMCs, with at least 7 million obtained per sample. Total RNA, at least 5 micrograms per sample, was extracted from PBMCs with Trizol reagent. The percentages of naive CD45RAhigh/CD27high T cells were determined by flow cytometry on a PBMC aliquot from every donor. The library was obtained by 5' RACE. The sequencing machine was an Illumina HiSeq 2500. A second PCR of roughly 6 to 11 cycles was run with a J-beta primer mix and a sample-barcoded 5' primer. A template-switch 5' adaptor carrying 12 random nucleotides introduced a unique molecular identifier onto each TCR beta cDNA molecule. At least 2.5 million CDR3-containing paired-end reads were obtained from each sample. The Mint cDNA synthesis kit, primed by a TRBC-specific oligonucleotide, was used to synthesize first-strand cDNA from all RNA. Following uracil-DNA glycosylase treatment, all cDNA underwent a first 18-cycle PCR with the universal primers M1SS and BC2_uni_R. The published analysis was carried out like this. Each sample was normalized by randomly selecting 1 million high-quality reads, each carrying a distinct molecular identifier. Instead of being binned into consensus sequences, reads with shared molecular identifiers were discarded. MiTCR, set to a Q25 quality threshold and the strictest error-elimination algorithm, was used for CDR3 identification, clonotype clustering and error correction. Lower-bound total TCR beta diversity was estimated with a nonparametric unseen species model using Euler transformation. Through fastp at Q25 and MiXCR, TCRdb rebuilt clones from the public reads, retaining in-frame beta chains. Rows merge per CDR3 protein into single entries with the most common DNA and genes. These V and J calls originate from TCRdb's pipeline instead of the authors' own analysis. Within this sample are 980,000 or so distinct CDR3 sequences, with around 48% of them counted one time only. 10% to 15% of the sample lies in the top ten.

General conclusions and limits of the study: Observed TCR beta diversity per million T cells fell roughly linearly with age, and a significant reduction was already apparent by age about 36. Estimates of total diversity based on one million sequenced T cells were considered lower bounds and underestimates. Observed TCR beta diversity correlated strongly with the percentage of naive T cells measured by flow cytometry. The long-lived group showed more naive CD4+ T cells, fewer expanded clones and increased TCR diversity than the aged group, suggesting age selection. Because profiling used bulk unsorted PBMCs, naive and antigen-experienced compartments could not be compared conclusively. Donor CMV infection status was unknown, potentially confounding age-related changes in expanded clonotypes.

The CDR3 spans 14 residues, from the cysteine through the phenylalanine. Only the CDR3 region is kept as DNA, spanning 42 bases read in frame from base 1. The CDR1 and CDR2 encoded by the germline V gene are MGHRA and YSYEKL. Between the V and J ends, shortened by 3 bases and 4 bases respectively, the junction contains 12 bases. This chain joins TRBV4-1 to TRBJ1-1; tentative D gene TRBD1, with 5 bases matching. This sequence originates from a man younger than 45 in good health. The sample comprised blood. The nucleotides read TGCGCCAGCAGCCACTGGGGCGTCAGCACTGAAGCTTTCTTT. Its protein is CASSHWGVSTEAFF.